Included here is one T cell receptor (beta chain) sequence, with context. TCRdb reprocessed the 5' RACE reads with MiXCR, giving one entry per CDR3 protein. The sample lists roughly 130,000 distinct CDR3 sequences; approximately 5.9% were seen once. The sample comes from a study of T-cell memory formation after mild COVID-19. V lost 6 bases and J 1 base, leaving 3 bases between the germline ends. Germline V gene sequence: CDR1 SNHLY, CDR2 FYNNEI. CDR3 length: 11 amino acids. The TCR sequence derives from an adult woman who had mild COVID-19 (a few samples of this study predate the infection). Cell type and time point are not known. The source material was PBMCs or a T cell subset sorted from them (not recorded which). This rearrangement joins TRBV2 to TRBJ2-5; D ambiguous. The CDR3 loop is CASRVQETQYF. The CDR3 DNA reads TGTGCCAGCAGAGTCCAAGAGACCCAGTACTTC. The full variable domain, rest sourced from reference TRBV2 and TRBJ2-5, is EPEVTQTPSHQVTQMGQEVILRCVPISNHLYFYWYRQILGQKVEFLVSFYNNEISEKSEIFDDQFSVERPDGSNFTLKIRSTKLEDSAMYFCASRVQETQYFGPGTRLLVL.